The source of this T cell receptor beta chain is a study of T-cell reconstitution after alpha-beta-depleted transplantation in children. This clonotype was seen many times. CDR3 length: 14 amino acids. J gave up 4 bases and V 7 bases, and 4 bases lay outside the gene matches. During its preparation, the TCRbeta library received unique molecular identifiers. MiXCR was run by TCRdb on the PCR reads, yielding one entry per CDR3 protein. The data hold around 500,000 distinct CDR3 sequences, with around 12% observed a single time. J is TRBJ2-3 and V is TRBV12-3 or TRBV12-4; 11 bases agree with TRBD2. Sequences were derived from PBMCs from the stem cell graft donor, sampled from the stem cell graft. The sequence derives from a human donor who donated a stem cell graft to a child with combined immunodeficiency. Written as DNA, the CDR3 is TGTGCCAGCAAATTAGCGGGGGGGCCAGATACGCAGTATTTT. Protein sequence: CASKLAGGPDTQYF.